The entry below gives a single T cell receptor beta chain sequence along with its context. Its antigen is unknown. The data originate from a study of cytomegalovirus exposure and HLA in healthy donors. Study-level results: Later analysis identified several of the most significant clusters that appeared linked to common viral pathogens. As immune exposure information, only CMV serostatus was available.

Germline V gene sequence: CDR1 SGDLS, CDR2 YYNGEE. The length of the CDR3 is 14 residues. With 4 bases removed from V and 6 bases from J, the gap between germline ends came to 11 bases. 60 Vbeta and 13 Jbeta primers were used in PCR. Sequencing was performed with immunoSEQ multiplex PCR; in TCRdb, only in-frame clones are kept and a portion is missing. This sample has roughly 110,000 clones, with roughly four fifths found just once. The receptor's source is a man between 18 and 29 years old in good health and CMV-seronegative. The J gene is TRBJ1-6, the V gene TRBV9; TRBD1 might be the D (6 bases). Sequenced input: PBMCs. Written as DNA, the CDR3 is TGTGCCAGCAGCCTACAGGGAGTTAATTCACCCCTCCACTTT. Residues: CASSLQGVNSPLHF.